This TCR beta chain is from a study of human T cells and chemical hapten exposure. Study summary: Small discrepancies in pooled library volume mainly accounted for the varying TCR yields per sample.

V was pared by 0 bases and J by 0 bases, with 12 bases between. CDR1 and CDR2 (germline): SGHKS, YYEKEE (reference sequence). The CDR3 consists of 16 residues. Comments on this clonotype: Its antigen is unknown.

Unique molecular identifiers were attached to individual cDNA molecules within the library. Original analysis: Sequenced samples showed a median of approximately 96,000 TCRs each, with counts running from around 25,000 to 690,000. TCRdb reanalysed the 5' RACE reads using MiXCR and keeps one entry per CDR3 protein. The V and J calls shown here were made by TCRdb, not taken from the authors' results. The sample lists about 81,000 distinct CDR3 sequences, more than 15% occurring once. General study findings and limits: TCRs above 1 in 1000 frequency stayed constant with DPC sensitization.

It was from unfractionated whole blood that total RNA was extracted. This chain joins TRBV5-5 and TRBJ1-1; the D is unclear. The sequence was obtained from a female donor in good health. The DNA for the CDR3 is TGTGCCAGCAGCTTGGCCGGTCGAGATATGAACACTGAAGCTTTCTTT. Amino acids: CASSLAGRDMNTEAFF.